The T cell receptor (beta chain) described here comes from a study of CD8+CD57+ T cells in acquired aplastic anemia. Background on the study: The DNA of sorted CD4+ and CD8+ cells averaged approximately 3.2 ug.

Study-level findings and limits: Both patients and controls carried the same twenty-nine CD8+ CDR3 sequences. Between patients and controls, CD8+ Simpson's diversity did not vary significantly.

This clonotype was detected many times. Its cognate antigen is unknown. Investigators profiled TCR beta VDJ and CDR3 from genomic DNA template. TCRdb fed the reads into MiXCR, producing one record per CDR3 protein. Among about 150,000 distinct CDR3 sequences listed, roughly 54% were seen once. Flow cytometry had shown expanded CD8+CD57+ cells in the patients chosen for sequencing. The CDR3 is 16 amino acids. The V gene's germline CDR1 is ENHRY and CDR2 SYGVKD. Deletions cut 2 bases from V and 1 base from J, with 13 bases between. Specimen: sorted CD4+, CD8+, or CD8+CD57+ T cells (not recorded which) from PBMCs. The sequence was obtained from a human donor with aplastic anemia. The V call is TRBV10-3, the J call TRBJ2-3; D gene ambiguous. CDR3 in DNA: TGTGCCATCAGTGAGGGTTTGGCTCCAGGCACAGATACGCAGTATTTT. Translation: CAISEGLAPGTDTQYF.